A selection of T cell receptor beta chains follows, all from one sample in a study of T cell changes during pregnancy in multiple sclerosis. Produced via immunoSEQ multiplex PCR; TCRdb's table is partial and in-frame only. The table shows roughly 70,000 clones, with over 80% occurring only once. Source: peripheral blood, taken before pregnancy. The receptors here all came from a female donor with multiple sclerosis, enrolled in a pregnancy study. The CDR3 runs from the conserved cysteine through the conserved F or W. Each record gives: CDR3 protein, J gene, CDR3 length, V gene.

CDR3aa: CASSLAPDTQYF; j_gene: TRBJ2-3; len: 12; v_gene: TRBV5-1
CDR3aa: CASRFGTGYVGYTF; j_gene: TRBJ1-2; len: 14; v_gene: TRBV5-6
CDR3aa: CASSHGVNTEAFF; j_gene: TRBJ1-1; len: 13; v_gene: TRBV7-3
CDR3aa: CATSRDWAGETQYF; j_gene: TRBJ2-5; len: 14; v_gene: TRBV15
CDR3aa: CSVARTSPGDEQYF; j_gene: TRBJ2-7; len: 14; v_gene: TRBV29-1
CDR3aa: CASSQDAGQPYGYTF; j_gene: TRBJ1-2; len: 15; v_gene: TRBV4-3
CDR3aa: CASGLPGGGQGSEQYF; j_gene: TRBJ2-7; len: 16; v_gene: TRBV12-5
CDR3aa: CASSNAGISGNTIYF; j_gene: TRBJ1-3; len: 15; v_gene: TRBV6-6
CDR3aa: CASSLFAGGQFANTGELFF; j_gene: TRBJ2-2; len: 19; v_gene: TRBV27
CDR3aa: CASSPGLAGGPYEQYF; j_gene: TRBJ2-7; len: 16; v_gene: TRBV7-2
CDR3aa: CASSRAGAGQPQHF; j_gene: TRBJ1-5; len: 14; v_gene: TRBV5-4
CDR3aa: CASSPAGGAGDTQYF; j_gene: TRBJ2-3; len: 15; v_gene: TRBV28
CDR3aa: CASSLPTGLLRFGFYGYTF; j_gene: TRBJ1-2; len: 19; v_gene: TRBV7-2
CDR3aa: CASSLQGTNQPQHF; j_gene: TRBJ1-5; len: 14; v_gene: TRBV19
CDR3aa: CASSTSGDKDTQYF; j_gene: TRBJ2-3; len: 14; v_gene: TRBV6-4
CDR3aa: CASGGGVREKLFF; j_gene: TRBJ1-4; len: 13; v_gene: TRBV28